Below, 23 T cell receptor beta chains from the same sample are listed, as sequenced in a study of T-cell memory formation after mild COVID-19. TCRdb itself ran the 5' RACE reads through MiXCR, one entry per CDR3 protein. The sample records under 650,000 distinct CDR3 sequences, more than 15% being singletons. Material: PBMCs or a T cell subset sorted from them (not recorded which). The receptors here all came from an adult woman who had mild COVID-19 (a few samples of this study predate the infection). Cell type and time point are not known.

V is TRBV5-6 and J is TRBJ1-5; a weak D match, TRBD1 (5 bases). The CDR3 runs to 15 residues. Trimming took 4 bases from V and 0 from J, leaving 11 bases between them. Germline values: CDR1 SGHDT, CDR2 YYEEEE. The CDR3 sequence: CASSLQGPSNQPQHF. Written as DNA, the CDR3 is TGTGCCAGCAGCCTTCAGGGACCTAGCAATCAGCCCCAGCATTTT.

This clonotype was detected a few times. The rearrangement links TRBV7-3 to TRBJ2-5; D possibly corresponds to TRBD2 (6 bases). The CDR3 consists of 16 residues. Trimming removed 10 bases at V and 5 bases at J, with 26 bases between. The germline V gene encodes CDR1 SGHTA and CDR2 FQGTGA. CDR3 coding DNA: TGTGCCACCGGCCATGGGGGGACCCGGCGGAGGGAGACCCAGTACTTC. Protein product: CATGHGGTRRRETQYF.

This rearrangement joins TRBV12-3 or TRBV12-4 to TRBJ2-7, with D maybe TRBD1 (5 bases). The V and J ends lost 5 bases and 2 bases respectively, with 13 bases between them. The CDR3 covers 14 residues. CDR3 sequence: CASSTRTTPYEQYF. The CDR3 DNA sequence: TGTGCCAGCAGTACCCGGACAACCCCCTACGAGCAGTACTTC.

This CDR3 reads CASSLGARDVMNTEAFF. Here the CDR3 DNA reads TGCGCCAGCAGCTTGGGGGCCCGGGACGTCATGAACACTGAAGCTTTCTTT. The chain recombines TRBV5-1 with TRBJ1-1, with D possibly TRBD1 on 5 matching bases. The germline V and J ends were trimmed by 0 bases and 0 bases, with 15 bases remaining between them. The CDR3 spans 17 residues. Germline V lookup: CDR1 SGHRS, CDR2 YFSETQ. Based on the CDR3 plus reference TRBV5-1 and TRBJ1-1, the full variable domain is KAGVTQTPRYLIKTRGQQVTLSCSPISGHRSVSWYQQTPGQGLQFLFEYFSETQRNKGNFPGRFSGRQFSNSRSEMNVSTLELGDSALYLCASSLGARDVMNTEAFFGQGTRLTVV.

V and J are TRBV15 and TRBJ2-7, with D perhaps matching TRBD1 (5 bases). V lost 3 bases, J lost 0 bases, and 12 bases lay in between. Looked up from germline, CDR1 is LNHNV and CDR2 is YYDKDF (reference sequence). This CDR3 contains 15 residues. CDR3 nucleotides: TGTGCCACCAGCAGGGGTTGGCAGGGCTCCTACGAGCAGTACTTC. This translates into CATSRGWQGSYEQYF.

The sample holds a few counts of this clonotype. This chain joins TRBV29-1 and TRBJ2-3; 8 bases map to TRBD1. Germline V gene sequence: CDR1 SQVTM, CDR2 ANQGSEA. The CDR3 is 15 amino acids. CDR3 region: CRVTQGARGTDTQYF. In DNA, the CDR3 is TGCAGAGTTACCCAGGGGGCGCGGGGCACAGATACGCAGTATTTT.

The chain carries TRBV12-3 or TRBV12-4 and TRBJ2-5; 11 nucleotides agree with TRBD1. Losses at the gene ends were 6 bases for V and 4 bases for J; bases not matched to a gene: 7. This CDR3 is 15 amino acids long. The CDR3 DNA reads TGTGCCAGCAGATCTACCGGGACAGGGGGAGAGACCCAGTACTTC. Translating gives CASRSTGTGGETQYF.

This clonotype was seen a few times. The V call is TRBV2, the J call TRBJ2-3, with D unclear. CDR1 is SNHLY, CDR2 FYNNEI, per germline. Between the trimmed V and J ends, which lost 4 bases and 0 bases, there was a span of 14 bases. The CDR3 sequence is 16 residues long. The CDR3 reads CASSGASQTSTDTQYF. For the CDR3, the DNA is TGTGCCAGCAGTGGTGCTTCCCAGACTAGCACAGATACGCAGTATTTT. Looking up the rest from reference TRBV2 and TRBJ2-3 gives the full variable domain: EPEVTQTPSHQVTQMGQEVILRCVPISNHLYFYWYRQILGQKVEFLVSFYNNEISEKSEIFDDQFSVERPDGSNFTLKIRSTKLEDSAMYFCASSGASQTSTDTQYFGPGTRLTVL.

In this sample, this clonotype turned up once. This rearrangement joins TRBV19 to TRBJ2-7, with 9 nucleotides matching TRBD2. Germline CDR1 reads LNHDA; CDR2 reads SQIVND (reference sequence). V was pared by 6 bases and J by 7 bases, with 4 bases of the junction left unmatched. The CDR3 loop spans 12 amino acids. This CDR3 reads CASRHLAGEQYF. DNA for the CDR3: TGTGCCAGTAGACACCTAGCGGGAGAGCAGTACTTC.

This clonotype was detected a few times. The rearrangement joins TRBV7-3 to TRBJ2-3; either TRBD1 or TRBD2 may fit D (5 bases each). CDR3 size: 16 residues. The V gene's germline CDR1 is SGHTA and CDR2 FQGTGA. V shed 7 bases and J shed 10 bases, with 27 bases lying between them. The CDR3 nucleotides read TGTGCCAGCACACTAAAGGGGCCGGGACGGCGGTCGGCGCAGTATTTT. It codes for CASTLKGPGRRSAQYF.

This chain links TRBV7-2 with TRBJ1-1, with TRBD1 as a possible D gene (6 bases). V lost 4 bases to trimming and J lost 2 bases, with 17 bases between them. The germline V gene has CDR1 SGHTA and CDR2 FQGNSA. This CDR3 region has 16 residues. CDR3 region: CASSSHSIQGNTEAFF. The CDR3 DNA reads as TGTGCCAGCAGCTCACACTCGATACAGGGTAACACTGAAGCTTTCTTT.

The chain employs TRBV27 and TRBJ2-1, with TRBD1 matching over 11 bases. The CDR3 is made up of 13 amino acids. Germline trimming cut 6 bases from V and 8 bases from J; bases unmatched to any gene: 3. Germline V gene sequence: CDR1 MNHEY, CDR2 SMNVEV (reference sequence). The CDR3 spells CASRGQGVDEQFF. The CDR3 coding sequence is TGTGCCAGCAGGGGACAGGGGGTCGATGAGCAGTTCTTC.

The chain carries TRBV3-1 and TRBJ2-1; D possibly uses TRBD1 or TRBD2 (5 bases each). This CDR3 spans 14 amino acids. V lost 2 bases to trimming and J lost 7 bases, with 12 bases between them. Germline CDR1 LGHDT, CDR2 YNNKEL (reference sequence). The CDR3 nucleotides read TGTGCCAGCAGCCAACTCGGGACCCAGAATGAGCAGTTCTTC. It encodes CASSQLGTQNEQFF.

Only a few counts were recorded for this clonotype. The chain carries TRBV6-5 and TRBJ2-1; D perhaps matches TRBD1 (5 bases). V was cut by 5 bases and J by 5 bases, with 19 bases left in between. Germline V gene sequence: CDR1 MNHEY, CDR2 SVGAGI. This CDR3 comprises 16 residues. The CDR3 coding sequence is TGTGCCAGCAGTCCGTGGCCTTTGGGGCTCAACAATGAGCAGTTCTTC. Amino acid sequence: CASSPWPLGLNNEQFF.

This rearrangement joins TRBV7-9 to TRBJ2-7, with 7 bases matching TRBD2. This CDR3 comprises 14 residues. V was clipped by 1 base and J by 5 bases; unmatched bases: 5. Germline V gives CDR1 SEHNR, CDR2 FQNEAQ (reference sequence). The CDR3, as DNA: TGTGCCAGCAGCTTAGTGGCGGGAGCGGACGAGCAGTACTTC. Translation: CASSLVAGADEQYF.

This clonotype was seen only a few times. CDR3 amino acids: CASSAGIYTEAFF. CDR3 bases: TGTGCCAGCTCAGCCGGGATTTACACTGAAGCTTTCTTT. This chain connects TRBV18 to TRBJ1-1, with D uncertain. The germline gives CDR1 KGHSH, CDR2 LQKENI. CDR3 length: 13 amino acids. Trimming removed 5 bases from V and 3 bases from J, with 10 bases in between.

DNA for the CDR3: TGCGCCAGCAGCATGGGCAACACTGAAGAGACCCAGTACTTC. This encodes CASSMGNTEETQYF. The chain is built from TRBV5-1 and TRBJ2-5, with D unresolved. CDR1 is SGHRS and CDR2 is YFSETQ in the germline V gene. The V gene lost 4 bases and the J gene lost 3 bases, with 13 bases spanning the gap. The length of the CDR3 is 14 residues.

This clonotype has only a few counts. This chain joins TRBV5-1 and TRBJ2-7, with D unresolved. The CDR3 sequence is 14 residues long. V was shortened by 4 bases and J by 0 bases, with 11 bases between the two germline ends. Germline-derived CDR1 and CDR2 are SGHRS and YFSETQ. For the CDR3, the DNA is TGCGCCAGCAGCGGGTTCGAGAGCTCCTACGAGCAGTACTTC. It translates to CASSGFESSYEQYF.

The chain is built from TRBV5-1 and TRBJ2-5; D may be TRBD1 or TRBD2 (6 bases each). The V gene lost 4 bases and the J gene lost 3 bases, with 16 bases spanning the gap. CDR1 and CDR2 (germline): SGHRS, YFSETQ. This CDR3 has 15 residues. The CDR3 sequence is CASSPARGVEETQYF. The CDR3 region has the DNA TGCGCCAGCAGCCCCGCAAGGGGGGTGGAAGAGACCCAGTACTTC.

The chain links TRBV4-3 to TRBJ2-3; D possibly corresponds to TRBD1 (6 bases). The V gene's germline CDR1 is LGHNA and CDR2 YSLEER. V was shortened by 5 bases and J by 5 bases, with 23 bases between the two germline ends. There are 17 residues in the CDR3. This CDR3 is CASSSLTGTPGIDTQYF. CDR3 bases: TGCGCCAGCAGCTCACTGACCGGGACACCGGGGATAGATACGCAGTATTTT.

There are a few counts of this clonotype. The chain couples TRBV5-5 to TRBJ2-7; D call uncertain. The germline gives CDR1 SGHKS, CDR2 YYEKEE (reference sequence). Trimming cost V 6 bases and J 3 bases, with 13 bases left between them. The CDR3 has 13 residues. The CDR3 region has the DNA TGTGCCAGCATCTCCGACGGTCACTACGAGCAGTACTTC. It encodes CASISDGHYEQYF.

The V call is TRBV3-1, the J call TRBJ1-4; D is unresolved. CDR1 and CDR2 (germline): LGHDT, YNNKEL (reference sequence). CDR3 length equals 14 residues. Trimming removed 0 bases from V and 9 bases from J, with 11 bases in between. CDR3 sequence: CASSQESTVKKLFF. Written as DNA, the CDR3 is TGTGCCAGCAGCCAAGAATCAACTGTTAAAAAACTGTTTTTT.

This clonotype was counted only a few times. This chain links TRBV7-2 with TRBJ2-7; D may be TRBD2 (6 bases). The CDR3 is 14 residues long. Trimming pared 5 bases from V and 3 bases from J, leaving 14 bases between. Germline loops: CDR1 SGHTA, CDR2 FQGNSA. CDR3 amino acids: CASSPGTSFYEQYF. In nucleotides, the CDR3 is TGTGCCAGCAGCCCCGGGACTTCGTTCTACGAGCAGTACTTC.